The 5 T cell receptor beta chains below come from one sample, sequenced in a study of post-analysis software for immune sequencing data (dated by TCRdb to the mid-2010s). What the research found in general, with its limitations: Significantly higher frequencies in patients than in controls were found for roughly 5 TRBV segments, including TRBV5-6, TRBV5-1 and TRBV20-1.

The protocol used for the library was PCR. Reads for this sample came from an Illumina HiSeq 2500. Unique molecular identifiers were incorporated into TCR beta cDNA libraries to reduce PCR and sequencing biases. TCRdb redid the processing of the public reads, applying fastp at Q25 and MiXCR, and retained in-frame beta chains. Each entry merges the rows of one CDR3 protein and shows their most common DNA and genes. The sample table shows approximately 630,000 distinct CDR3 sequences, and more than 50% are seen once. 11% of the sample is in the top ten clones. These TCRs are of unknown antigen specificity. The sample was blood. The source is a girl aged 2-10 years with multiple sclerosis.

The chain joins TRBV20-1 to TRBJ2-5; D is uncertain. Trimming stripped 0 bases from V and 0 bases from J, with 8 bases between. This CDR3 is 14 amino acids long. Per the germline V gene, CDR1 is DFQATT and CDR2 is SNEGSKA (reference sequence). The CDR3 reads CSARDSRHQETQYF. CDR3 sequence (DNA): TGCAGTGCTAGAGATTCGCGACACCAAGAGACCCAGTACTTC.

The V and J genes are TRBV28 and TRBJ2-5; maybe TRBD2 (6 bases). Germline CDR1 is MDHEN and CDR2 is SYDVKM. V gave up 5 bases and J gave up 1 base, with 14 bases separating them. The CDR3 length is 15 residues. This CDR3 reads CASSIPGGVQETQYF. Written as DNA, the CDR3 is TGTGCCAGCAGTATCCCAGGCGGGGTCCAAGAGACCCAGTACTTC.

This sequence joins TRBV12-3 or TRBV12-4 and TRBJ1-5; D possibly corresponds to TRBD1 (5 bases). The V gene lost 4 bases and the J gene lost 4 bases, with 17 bases spanning the gap. CDR3 length equals 16 residues. The CDR3 DNA reads as TGTGCCAGCAGTTCATCGGGGACCGCTACAAATCAGCCCCAGCATTTT. Amino acid sequence: CASSSSGTATNQPQHF.

J is TRBJ2-1 and V is TRBV20-1; perhaps TRBD2 as D (6 bases). Germline V CDR1 and CDR2: DFQATT, SNEGSKA (reference sequence). Trimming left V 0 bases short and J 4 bases short, with 13 bases between. The length of the CDR3 is 15 residues. The CDR3 DNA is TGCAGTGCTAGAGATCTGGGTAGCGGATACAATGAGCAGTTCTTC. Translated, it gives CSARDLGSGYNEQFF.

This rearrangement joins TRBV5-5 to TRBJ2-7, with 9 bases identical to TRBD1. V was clipped by 3 bases and J by 7 bases; unmatched bases: 8. In germline, CDR1 is SGHKS, CDR2 YYEKEE (reference sequence). The CDR3 length is 14 residues. The CDR3 DNA reads TGTGCCAGCAGCTCACCACAGGGGGCAGGAGAGCAGTACTTC. Amino acids: CASSSPQGAGEQYF.